This TCR beta chain was captured in a study of cytomegalovirus exposure and HLA in healthy donors. Vbeta (60) and Jbeta (13) primers were used in the PCR. Assay: immunoSEQ multiplex PCR; the TCRdb copy retains only in-frame clones and omits some. This sample has 150,000 or so clones; about 77% occur once, and the top ten carry about 4%. This CDR3 region has 14 residues. The germline CDR1 and CDR2 sequences are LNHDA and SQIVND (reference sequence). Trimming took 1 base from V and 4 from J; bases not matched to a gene: 1. Each donor was nominally healthy when sampled (though unrecorded immune exposures were likely). This clone was seen more than once but under ten times. The identical CDR3 is also encoded by other nucleotide sequences in the sample.

This TCR derives from a male donor in good health and CMV-seronegative. V usage is TRBV19 and J usage is TRBJ2-7; 10 bases are a match to TRBD2. The material sequenced was PBMCs. The CDR3 sequence: CASSIGTSGYEQYF. The CDR3 DNA reads TGTGCCAGTAGTATAGGGACTAGCGGTTACGAGCAGTACTTC.